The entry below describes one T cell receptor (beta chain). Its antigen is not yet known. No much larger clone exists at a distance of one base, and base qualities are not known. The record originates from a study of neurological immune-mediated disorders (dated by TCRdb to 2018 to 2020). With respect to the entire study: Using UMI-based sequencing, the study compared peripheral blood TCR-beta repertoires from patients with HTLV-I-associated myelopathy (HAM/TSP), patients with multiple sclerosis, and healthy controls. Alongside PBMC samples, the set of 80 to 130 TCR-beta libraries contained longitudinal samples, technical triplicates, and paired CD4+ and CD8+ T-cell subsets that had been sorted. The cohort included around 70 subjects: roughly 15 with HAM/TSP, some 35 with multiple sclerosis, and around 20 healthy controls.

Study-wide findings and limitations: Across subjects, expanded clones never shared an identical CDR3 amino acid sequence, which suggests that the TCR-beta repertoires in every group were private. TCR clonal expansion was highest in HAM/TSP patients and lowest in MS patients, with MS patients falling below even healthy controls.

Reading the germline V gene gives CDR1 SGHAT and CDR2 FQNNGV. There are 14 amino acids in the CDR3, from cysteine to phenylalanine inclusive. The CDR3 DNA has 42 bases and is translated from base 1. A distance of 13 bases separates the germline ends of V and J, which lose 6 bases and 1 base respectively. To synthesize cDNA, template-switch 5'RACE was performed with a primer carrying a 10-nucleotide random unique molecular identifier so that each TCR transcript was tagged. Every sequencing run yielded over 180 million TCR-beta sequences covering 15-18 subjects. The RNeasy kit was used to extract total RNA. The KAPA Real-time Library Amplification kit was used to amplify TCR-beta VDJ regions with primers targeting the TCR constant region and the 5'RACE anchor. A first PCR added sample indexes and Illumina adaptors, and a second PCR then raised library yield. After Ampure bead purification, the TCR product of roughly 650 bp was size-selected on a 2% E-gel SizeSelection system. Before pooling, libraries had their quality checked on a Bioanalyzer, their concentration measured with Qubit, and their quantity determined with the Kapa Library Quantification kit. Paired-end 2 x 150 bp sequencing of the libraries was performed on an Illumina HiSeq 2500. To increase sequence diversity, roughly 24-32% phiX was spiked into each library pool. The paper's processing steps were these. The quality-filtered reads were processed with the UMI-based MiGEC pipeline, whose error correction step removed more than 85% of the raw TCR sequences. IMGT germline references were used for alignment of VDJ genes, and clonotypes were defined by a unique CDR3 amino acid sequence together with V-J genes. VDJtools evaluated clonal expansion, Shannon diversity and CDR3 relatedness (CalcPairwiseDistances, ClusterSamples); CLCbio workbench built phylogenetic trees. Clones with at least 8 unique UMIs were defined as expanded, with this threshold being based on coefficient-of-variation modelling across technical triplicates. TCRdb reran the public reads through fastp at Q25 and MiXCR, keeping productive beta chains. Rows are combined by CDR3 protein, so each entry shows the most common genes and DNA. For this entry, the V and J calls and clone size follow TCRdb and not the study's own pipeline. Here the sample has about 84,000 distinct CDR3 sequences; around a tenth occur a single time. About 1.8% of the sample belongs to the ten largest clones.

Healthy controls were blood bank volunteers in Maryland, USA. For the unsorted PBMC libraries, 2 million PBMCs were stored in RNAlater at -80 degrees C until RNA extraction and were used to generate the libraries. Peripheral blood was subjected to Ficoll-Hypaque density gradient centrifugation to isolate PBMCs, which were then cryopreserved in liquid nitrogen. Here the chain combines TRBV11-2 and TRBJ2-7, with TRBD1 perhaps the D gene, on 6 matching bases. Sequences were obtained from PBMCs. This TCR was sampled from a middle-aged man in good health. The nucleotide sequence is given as TGTGCCAGCAGGCTGGGGCAGGGGTCCTACGAGCAGTACTTC. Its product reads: CASRLGQGSYEQYF.